These 32 T cell receptor beta chains were all obtained from the same sample, sequenced in a study of blood T cell repertoires in COVID-19. The assay was immunoSEQ multiplex PCR, and TCRdb's table has in-frame clones only and misses some. The repertoire has 240,000 or so clones, over 70% of them found once; the top ten carry 3% to 3.5%. The sample consisted of peripheral blood. These receptors were obtained from a woman aged 80 or older with acute or convalescent COVID-19.

A few counts support this clone. V is TRBV2 and J is TRBJ2-1, with 10 bases identical to TRBD2. Germline V CDR1 and CDR2: SNHLY, FYNNEI. The CDR3 runs 15 residues. With 3 bases clipped from V and 6 bases from J, the junction kept 5 bases outside the gene matches. The CDR3: CASSEQRGGPNEQFF. CDR3 nucleotide sequence: TGTGCCAGCAGTGAGCAGCGGGGGGGCCCCAATGAGCAGTTCTTC. Combining the CDR3 with reference TRBV2 and TRBJ2-1 gives the whole variable domain EPEVTQTPSHQVTQMGQEVILRCVPISNHLYFYWYRQILGQKVEFLVSFYNNEISEKSEIFDDQFSVERPDGSNFTLKIRSTKLEDSAMYFCASSEQRGGPNEQFFGPGTRLTVL.

The CDR3 reads CASSEQGWSSYEQYF. The CDR3 DNA sequence: TGTGCCAGCAGTGAACAGGGTTGGAGCTCCTACGAGCAGTACTTC. The rearrangement links TRBV6-1 to TRBJ2-7, with D tentatively TRBD1 (5 bases). Germline CDR1 and CDR2: MNHNS and SASEGT. This CDR3 is built from 15 residues. The V gene lost 2 bases and the J gene lost 0 bases, with 11 bases spanning the gap.

The chain combines TRBV29-1 with TRBJ2-2, with 8 nucleotides matching TRBD2. This CDR3 spans 15 amino acids. Unmatched junction bases numbered 3, after V lost 2 bases and J lost 1 base. CDR1 is SQVTM and CDR2 is ANQGSEA in the germline V gene. The CDR3 DNA follows: TGCAGCGTTGAATATAGCGGGAAGAACACCGGGGAGCTGTTTTTT. This gives the protein CSVEYSGKNTGELFF.

This clone was detected a few times. The chain links TRBV7-8 to TRBJ1-3; a possible D gene is TRBD1 (5 bases). The germline V gene has CDR1 SGHVS and CDR2 FQNEAQ. This CDR3 region has 15 residues. With 6 bases removed from V and 4 bases from J, the gap between germline ends came to 16 bases. In DNA, the CDR3 is TGTGCCAGCAGATTGACAGAGCACAAGGGAAACACCATATATTTT. Translated, it gives CASRLTEHKGNTIYF.

This sequence joins TRBV12-5 and TRBJ2-5, with D maybe TRBD1 (5 bases). Germline-derived CDR1 and CDR2 are LGHNT and FRNRAP. With 7 bases removed from V and 5 bases from J, the gap between germline ends came to 14 bases. The CDR3 spans 13 residues. The CDR3 sequence: CASAPSGPETQYF. CDR3 sequence (DNA): TGTGCTAGTGCCCCCTCAGGGCCGGAGACCCAGTACTTC.

This sequence joins TRBV5-1 and TRBJ2-7; D is uncertain. V lost 4 bases to trimming and J lost 2 bases, with 13 bases between them. The length of the CDR3 is 14 residues. Germline V gene lookup returns CDR1 SGHRS and CDR2 YFSETQ. The CDR3 sequence: CASSPTTQAYEQYF. CDR3 in DNA: TGCGCCAGCAGCCCCACGACACAAGCCTACGAGCAGTACTTC.

This clone was counted once. The chain recombines TRBV19 with TRBJ2-2; the D is unclear. CDR1 and CDR2 (germline): LNHDA, SQIVND (reference sequence). The CDR3 contains 15 residues. Trimming removed 2 bases from V and 3 bases from J, with 10 bases in between. The CDR3 region has the DNA TGTGCCAGTAGTATACAGAGGAGACACACCGGGGAGCTGTTTTTT. Residues: CASSIQRRHTGELFF.

This rearrangement joins TRBV30 to TRBJ1-6, with 7 bases matching TRBD1. The J segment lost 1 base and the V segment lost 4 bases, leaving 7 bases of the junction unmatched. Per germline, CDR1 GTSNPN and CDR2 SVGIG (reference sequence). This CDR3 spans 16 amino acids. This CDR3 reads CAWKAKGASYNSPLHF. CDR3 DNA sequence: TGTGCCTGGAAGGCAAAGGGGGCATCCTATAATTCACCCCTCCACTTT.

V and J are TRBV4-3 and TRBJ2-7; 9 bases match TRBD2. CDR1 is LGHNA and CDR2 is YSLEER in the germline V gene. CDR3 length: 15 amino acids. Germline trimming cut 1 base from V and 7 bases from J; bases unmatched to any gene: 8. For the CDR3, the DNA is TGCGCCAGCAGCCAAGGGATAGCGGGGGTTGAGGAGCAGTACTTC. Protein: CASSQGIAGVEEQYF.

CDR3 nucleotide sequence: TGTGCCAGCAGCCAAGATTTTGGACAGGGGTACGAGCAGTACTTC. Residues: CASSQDFGQGYEQYF. This chain uses TRBV3-1 (or the pseudogene TRBV3-2) with TRBJ2-7, with 9 bases aligning to TRBD1. The V and J ends lost 0 bases and 4 bases, in that order; junction bases with no gene match: 4. CDR1 LGHDT and CDR2 YNNKEL come from the germline V gene (reference sequence). This CDR3 comprises 15 residues.

J is TRBJ2-5 and V is TRBV9, with TRBD2 identical over 8 bases. The ends lost 1 base at V and 5 bases at J; junction bases unmatched: 7. This CDR3 contains 15 residues. Germline V gene sequence: CDR1 SGDLS, CDR2 YYNGEE. Written as DNA, the CDR3 is TGTGCCAGCAGCGTATCGGCGGGAGGACGGGAGACCCAGTACTTC. It encodes CASSVSAGGRETQYF.

V gene TRBV29-1 combines with J gene TRBJ1-2, with D unresolved. Germline V CDR1 and CDR2: SQVTM, ANQGSEA. The CDR3 has 9 amino acids. V shed 3 bases and J shed 6 bases, with 2 bases lying between them. CDR3 DNA sequence: TGCAGCGTTGACAATGGCTACACCTTC. Amino acid sequence: CSVDNGYTF.

This clone was observed a few times. CDR3 amino acids: CATSDSTYVGDSNQPQHF. CDR3 bases: TGTGCCACCAGTGATTCTACTTATGTAGGGGATAGCAATCAGCCCCAGCATTTT. The chain combines TRBV24-1 with TRBJ1-5, with a weak D call TRBD1 (5 bases). The CDR3 extends over 18 amino acids. Germline CDR1 reads KGHDR; CDR2 reads SFDVKD. V gave up 2 bases and J gave up 0 bases, with 16 bases separating them.

This clone was seen once. The rearrangement joins TRBV6-5 to TRBJ2-3; 9 bases align to TRBD2. In germline, CDR1 is MNHEY, CDR2 SVGAGI. Trimming cost V 6 bases and J 2 bases; bases outside gene matches: 6. This CDR3 contains 15 residues. CDR3 loop: CASRRGGQYTDTQYF. In DNA form, the CDR3 reads TGTGCCAGCAGGCGGGGGGGGCAGTACACAGATACGCAGTATTTT.

In its sample, this clone was seen a few times. The chain links TRBV28 to TRBJ2-7, with TRBD2 as a possible D gene (5 bases). V lost 7 bases and J lost 5, with 15 bases in between. Germline CDR1 MDHEN, CDR2 SYDVKM. The CDR3 covers 13 residues. CDR3 sequence: CASTTSRRNEQYF. The DNA of the CDR3 is TGTGCCAGCACCACCTCCCGGAGGAACGAGCAGTACTTC.

This clone was observed a few times. This chain joins TRBV11-3 and TRBJ2-2, with D tentatively TRBD1 (5 bases). Trimming took 3 bases from V and 4 from J, leaving 9 bases between them. Germline CDR1 SGHNT, CDR2 YENEEA. The CDR3 consists of 14 residues. CDR3 protein: CASSFQGTTGELFF. The CDR3 coding sequence is TGTGCCAGCAGCTTTCAGGGAACCACCGGGGAGCTGTTTTTT.

V gene TRBV2 combines with J gene TRBJ2-4; TRBD1 agrees at 7 bases. CDR1 and CDR2 (germline): SNHLY, FYNNEI. The CDR3 consists of 13 residues. V shed 4 bases and J 6 bases; nucleotides not matched to a gene: 3. Here the CDR3 DNA reads TGTGCCAGCAGTGCGACAGGGTCAAACATTCAGTACTTC. It specifies CASSATGSNIQYF.

This chain joins TRBV5-1 and TRBJ1-4; D unresolved. CDR1 and CDR2 from the germline V gene are SGHRS and YFSETQ. The CDR3 is 16 residues long. V lost 0 bases to trimming and J lost 2 bases, with 11 bases between them. CDR3 sequence (DNA): TGCGCCAGCAGCTTGGAGGGAGGCAAGACTAATGAAAAACTGTTTTTT. It translates to CASSLEGGKTNEKLFF.

The chain links TRBV7-6 to TRBJ2-2; maybe TRBD1 (5 bases). Germline CDR1 and CDR2: SGHVS and FNYEAQ. This CDR3 has 16 amino acids. The ends were cut back, 4 bases at V and 5 bases at J, with 17 bases in the middle. CDR3 sequence (DNA): TGTGCCAGCAGCTCCCGCGGAGACAGACGAACCGGGGAGCTGTTTTTT. Translated: CASSSRGDRRTGELFF.

This chain uses TRBV7-9 with TRBJ2-3; 9 bases line up with TRBD1. Unmatched junction bases numbered 6, after V lost 2 bases and J lost 6 bases. In germline, CDR1 is SEHNR, CDR2 FQNEAQ (reference sequence). The CDR3 has 15 amino acids. CDR3 sequence reads: CASSLSRTGGDTQYF. The CDR3 coding sequence is TGTGCCAGCAGCTTATCGCGAACAGGGGGCGATACGCAGTATTTT.

The DNA of the CDR3 is TGTGCCACCAGCCCTGACCGCGGACTAGCGGGGTCGGAGACCCAGTACTTC. Residues: CATSPDRGLAGSETQYF. The V call is TRBV15, the J call TRBJ2-5, with TRBD2 matching 12 bases. Germline lookup yields CDR1 LNHNV and CDR2 YYDKDF (reference sequence). With V trimmed by 5 bases and J by 5 bases, 12 bases remained unmatched. The CDR3 length is 17 residues.

The CDR3 DNA follows: TGCGCCAGCACCCGAGGTCGGGGAGGAGAAAAACTGTTTTTT. This codes for CASTRGRGGEKLFF. V usage is TRBV4-1 and J usage is TRBJ1-4; D remains ambiguous. Trimming took off 7 bases at V and 8 bases at J, with 17 bases between the two ends. The CDR3 is 14 residues long. The germline V gene has CDR1 MGHRA and CDR2 YSYEKL.

The chain combines TRBV5-4 with TRBJ2-5; the D is unclear. Trimming shortened V by 5 bases and J by 2 bases, and 7 bases separated the two germline ends. The CDR3 consists of 12 residues. Germline CDR1 is SGHNT and CDR2 is YYREEE (reference sequence). The CDR3 is CASRLEQETQYF. CDR3 nucleotides: TGTGCCAGCAGGCTAGAGCAAGAGACCCAGTACTTC.

This clone was observed a single time. The rearrangement joins TRBV7-9 to TRBJ1-1, with TRBD1 matching over 8 bases. Per germline, CDR1 SEHNR and CDR2 FQNEAQ (reference sequence). CDR3 length: 13 residues. V gave up 5 bases and J gave up 7 bases; unmatched junction bases: 6. The CDR3 spells CASSSNRGGEAFF. In nucleotides, the CDR3 is TGTGCCAGCAGCAGCAACAGGGGGGGTGAAGCTTTCTTT.

V and J are TRBV10-3 and TRBJ1-4; D uncertain. The CDR3 loop spans 12 amino acids. The germline V gene has CDR1 ENHRY and CDR2 SYGVKD. Trimming removed 10 bases at V and 7 bases at J, with 13 bases between. Here the CDR3 DNA reads TGTGCCACCCAATCCTCCGGTGAAAAACTGTTTTTT. Translating gives CATQSSGEKLFF.

This chain uses TRBV11-2 with TRBJ2-1; 11 nucleotides match TRBD2. The germline V gene has CDR1 SGHAT and CDR2 FQNNGV. The CDR3 has 15 amino acids. The trim removed 1 base at V and 9 bases at J, leaving 5 bases unmatched. For the CDR3, the DNA is TGTGCCAGCAGCTTAGCACTAGCGGGAGTAAGTGAGCAGTTCTTC. This gives the protein CASSLALAGVSEQFF.

The rearrangement joins TRBV3-1 (or the pseudogene TRBV3-2) to TRBJ2-2; a possible D gene is TRBD2 (6 bases). The V gene's germline CDR1 is LGHDT and CDR2 YNNKEL (reference sequence). V was cut by 5 bases and J by 3 bases, with 19 bases left in between. The CDR3 length is 17 residues. This chain's CDR3 is CASSSGELARYTGELFF. CDR3 nucleotides: TGTGCCAGCAGCTCGGGGGAGCTAGCGCGTTACACCGGGGAGCTGTTTTTT.

V gene TRBV19 combines with J gene TRBJ1-4; 9 nucleotides line up with TRBD1. V was pared by 5 bases and J by 8 bases, with 9 bases of the junction left unmatched. Germline lookup yields CDR1 LNHDA and CDR2 SQIVND (reference sequence). This CDR3 is built from 15 residues. The CDR3, as DNA: TGTGCCAGTAGTGAAATACAGGGGGCTAGCGAAAAACTGTTTTTT. Its translation is CASSEIQGASEKLFF.

The chain is built from TRBV5-1 and TRBJ1-6; TRBD1 aligns across 8 bases. V shed 4 bases and J 5 bases; nucleotides not matched to a gene: 8. CDR3 size: 16 residues. Looked up from germline, CDR1 is SGHRS and CDR2 is YFSETQ. CDR3 coding DNA: TGCGCCAGCAGCATGCAGGGGGCGCCTGATAATTCACCCCTCCACTTT. This encodes CASSMQGAPDNSPLHF. The full variable domain, in which reference TRBV5-1 and TRBJ1-6 provide the parts outside the CDR3, is KAGVTQTPRYLIKTRGQQVTLSCSPISGHRSVSWYQQTPGQGLQFLFEYFSETQRNKGNFPGRFSGRQFSNSRSEMNVSTLELGDSALYLCASSMQGAPDNSPLHFGNGTRLTVT.

Turning to this clone: A read error may account for a junction end that differs from germline. This chain joins TRBV7-2 and TRBJ2-7, with a weak D call TRBD2 (6 bases). CDR1 is SGHTA, CDR2 FQGNSA, per germline. The CDR3 contains 14 residues. In DNA form, the CDR3 reads TGTGCCAGCAGCTTATCCCATGCGGACTACGGGCAGTACTTC. This codes for CASSLSHADYGQYF.

The rearrangement links TRBV6-2 or TRBV6-3 to TRBJ2-3; 7 bases fit TRBD1. Germline-derived CDR1 and CDR2 are MNHEY and SVGEGT. Germline trimming cut 1 base from V and 2 bases from J; bases unmatched to any gene: 9. The CDR3 totals 17 residues. CDR3 amino acids: CASSYLQGLGPTDTQYF. CDR3 nucleotides: TGTGCCAGCAGTTACTTACAGGGGTTGGGGCCCACAGATACGCAGTATTTT.

The chain has TRBV18 and TRBJ1-2, with D maybe TRBD1 (5 bases). Trimming stripped 1 base from V and 7 bases from J, with 13 bases between. There are 14 residues in the CDR3. The germline V gene has CDR1 KGHSH and CDR2 LQKENI. This CDR3 reads CASSPLGREVGYTF. The CDR3 coding sequence is TGTGCCAGCTCACCACTGGGCAGGGAGGTTGGCTACACCTTC.